This T cell receptor beta chain was captured in a study of blood T cell repertoires in COVID-19. The V gene's germline CDR1 is LNHDA and CDR2 SQIVND (reference sequence). V dropped 3 bases and J dropped 10; count of bases not matched to a gene: 7. The CDR3 consists of 14 residues. Seattle-derived patients entered the study during active infection and were followed longitudinally. Data came from immunoSEQ multiplex PCR; TCRdb stores just in-frame clones and leaves some out. The table records 200,000 to 300,000 clones, more than 75% of them present only once. This chain uses TRBV19 with TRBJ1-4; TRBD1 agrees at 8 bases. The sample comprised peripheral blood. This receptor was identified in an elderly woman with COVID-19, enrolled during active disease. In DNA, the CDR3 is TGTGCCAGTAGTATCACGGGACAGGACGGAAAACTGTTTTTT. Protein sequence: CASSITGQDGKLFF. The whole variable domain, remainder taken from reference TRBV19 and TRBJ1-4, is DGGITQSPKYLFRKEGQNVTLSCEQNLNHDAMYWYRQDPGQGLRLIYYSQIVNDFQKGDIAEGYSVSREKKESFPLTVTSAQKNPTAFYLCASSITGQDGKLFFGSGTQLSVL.